These 10 T cell receptor beta chains originate from one sample sequenced in a study of monozygotic twins with inflammatory bowel disease (dated by TCRdb to about 2019). Libraries were built with 5' RACE. Data came from an Illumina HiSeq 2500. TCRdb reprocessed the reads; each CDR3 protein sequence makes one entry, and DNA is unavailable. The sample's own table lists about 210,000 distinct CDR3 sequences. The ten largest clones take up less than 9% of the sample. The sequencing sample was made of blood. The receptors derive from a human donor with ulcerative colitis or Crohn's disease, or a healthy co-twin of an affected twin (not recorded which).

The J gene is TRBJ2-3, the V gene TRBV7-9; TCRdb's D call of TRBD2 is untestable without DNA. The length of the CDR3 is 17 residues. CDR1 is SEHNR and CDR2 is FQNEAQ in the germline V gene (reference sequence). The CDR3 protein is CASSLVGPRSATDTQYF.

The rearrangement joins TRBV9 to TRBJ2-2; TCRdb lists TRBD2, though no DNA is available to test this call. This CDR3 region has 16 residues. Germline V gene data show CDR1 as SGDLS and CDR2 as YYNGEE. This CDR3 reads CASSSPISGNTGELFF.

The V call is TRBV4-2, the J call TRBJ1-2. This CDR3 has 15 amino acids. Germline values: CDR1 LGHNA, CDR2 YNFKEQ. This CDR3 is CASSQEEGANYGYTF.

The chain combines TRBV7-2 with TRBJ2-1; without DNA, the TCRdb call of TRBD1 cannot be checked. The CDR3 length is 15 residues. The V gene's germline CDR1 is SGHTA and CDR2 FQGNSA. CDR3 amino acids: CASSPGQGPYNEQFF.

V usage is TRBV20-1 and J usage is TRBJ1-4; without DNA, the TCRdb call of TRBD1 cannot be checked. This CDR3 contains 14 residues. The germline V gene encodes CDR1 DFQATT and CDR2 SNEGSKA (reference sequence). CDR3 in amino acids: CSARDRQGSEKLFF.

This chain joins TRBV18 and TRBJ1-1; TCRdb returns TRBD1, unconfirmable since there is no DNA. This CDR3 has 15 amino acids. Germline V CDR1 and CDR2: KGHSH, LQKENI. CDR3 amino acids: CASSPGDIRVTEAFF.

This rearrangement joins TRBV4-2 to TRBJ2-3; TCRdb picks TRBD2, but there is no DNA to check that call. This CDR3 is built from 18 residues. Germline assignment: CDR1 LGHNA and CDR2 YNFKEQ. The CDR3: CASSRAGTSGGAEDTQYF.

V usage is TRBV7-2 and J usage is TRBJ1-1; TCRdb returns TRBD1, unconfirmable since there is no DNA. This CDR3 comprises 14 residues. The germline gives CDR1 SGHTA, CDR2 FQGNSA. CDR3 sequence: CASSLRTGTPEAFF.

V gene TRBV30 combines with J gene TRBJ2-7; TCRdb lists TRBD1, though no DNA is available to test this call. CDR1 GTSNPN and CDR2 SVGIG come from the germline V gene (reference sequence). This CDR3 has 12 amino acids. CDR3 sequence: CAWTTGGYEQYF.

V usage is TRBV4-1 and J usage is TRBJ2-5; there is no DNA to check the TCRdb D call of TRBD2. There are 14 residues in the CDR3. Germline-derived CDR1 and CDR2 are MGHRA and YSYEKL. CDR3 amino acids: CASSQVGLAETQYF.